The entry that follows covers one T cell receptor (beta chain) sequence. The antigen is undetermined. The record originates from a study of cytomegalovirus exposure and HLA in healthy donors. The study's findings and limits: A later analysis linked 15,000 to 20,000 TCR beta sequences to HLA alleles at 0.05 false discovery rate.

The J segment lost 7 bases and the V segment lost 4 bases, leaving 9 bases of the junction unmatched. Germline V gene lookup returns CDR1 SGHRS and CDR2 YFSETQ. There are 15 residues in the CDR3. This PCR relied on a set of 60 Vbeta primers and 13 Jbeta primers. The assay was immunoSEQ multiplex PCR, and TCRdb's table has in-frame clones only and misses some. The sample holds approximately 120,000 clones. This chain uses TRBV5-1 with TRBJ1-5; 9 bases fit TRBD1. Sequencing input: PBMCs. The receptor's source is a man aged 18 to 29 in good health and CMV-seronegative. The DNA for the CDR3 is TGCGCCAGCAGCGTGGGACAGGGAGTAGGACAGCCCCAGCATTTT. It translates to CASSVGQGVGQPQHF.